The 9 T cell receptor beta chains presented below share a single source sample, sequenced in a study of CD8 T cells in Susac syndrome. Random hexamers were used to reverse transcribe an amount of about 0.5 to 1 ug RNA. Via MiXCR, TCRdb re-called the immunoSEQ multiplex PCR reads, giving one row per CDR3 protein. The sample has some 200,000 distinct CDR3 sequences, around 90% seen once. The sequencing input was CD8+ T cells from PBMCs. The receptor source for this set is a human donor with multiple sclerosis.

The V gene is TRBV29-1, the J gene TRBJ2-1; 8 bases align to TRBD1. This CDR3 has 16 amino acids. Trimming took 1 base from V and 3 from J; bases not matched to a gene: 8. Germline assignment: CDR1 SQVTM and CDR2 ANQGSEA. This CDR3 reads CSVEGLVGTGYNEQFF. CDR3 bases: TGCAGCGTTGAAGGTCTCGTAGGGACAGGCTACAATGAGCAGTTCTTC.

The chain links TRBV5-6 to TRBJ2-3, with D maybe TRBD2 (6 bases). There are 12 residues in the CDR3. V shed 3 bases and J shed 4 bases, with 6 bases lying between them. CDR1 is SGHDT, CDR2 YYEEEE, per germline. CDR3 amino acids: CASSSGADTQYF. CDR3 bases: TGTGCCAGCAGCTCGGGGGCAGATACGCAGTATTTT.

The J gene is TRBJ2-7, the V gene TRBV5-6, with 7 bases matching TRBD1. The V gene end was trimmed by 4 bases and the J gene end by 0 bases; junction bases not matched to a gene: 4. The CDR3 is made up of 14 amino acids. Germline loops: CDR1 SGHDT, CDR2 YYEEEE. The CDR3 loop reads CASSAWDSSYEQYF. The CDR3 coding sequence is TGTGCCAGCAGCGCCTGGGACAGCTCCTACGAGCAGTACTTC.

This clonotype occurred once. The rearrangement uses TRBV9 and TRBJ2-4; no reliable D call. Germline loops: CDR1 SGDLS, CDR2 YYNGEE. The CDR3 has 14 residues. Trimming removed 2 bases at V and 8 bases at J, with 14 bases between. The CDR3 reads CASSVDGHPDIQYF. The CDR3 DNA reads TGTGCCAGCAGCGTTGACGGGCATCCGGACATTCAGTACTTC.

The chain links TRBV9 to TRBJ2-1; no clear D. The CDR3 has 14 amino acids. Germline values: CDR1 SGDLS, CDR2 YYNGEE. V was trimmed by 4 bases and J by 0 bases, leaving 8 bases between them. The CDR3 sequence is CASSPSSSYNEQFF. CDR3 DNA: TGTGCCAGCAGCCCCTCAAGCTCCTACAATGAGCAGTTCTTC. Full variable domain (outside the CDR3, taken from reference TRBV9 and TRBJ2-1): DSGVTQTPKHLITATGQRVTLRCSPRSGDLSVYWYQQSLDQGLQFLIQYYNGEERAKGNILERFSAQQFPDLHSELNLSSLELGDSALYFCASSPSSSYNEQFFGPGTRLTVL.

This chain connects TRBV27 to TRBJ2-1; D is perhaps TRBD1 (5 bases). Trimming cost V 2 bases and J 8 bases, with 19 bases left between them. In germline, CDR1 is MNHEY, CDR2 SMNVEV (reference sequence). This CDR3 comprises 16 residues. The CDR3 coding sequence is TGTGCCAGCAGTTTACTTGCCCCGACAGATAATGATGAGCAGTTCTTC. This sequence encodes CASSLLAPTDNDEQFF.

The chain carries TRBV11-2 and TRBJ2-3, with D possibly TRBD1 on 5 matching bases. V was pared by 2 bases and J by 0 bases, with 12 bases between. The CDR3 totals 16 residues. Germline V lookup: CDR1 SGHAT, CDR2 FQNNGV. CDR3 loop: CASSLIGVFSTDTQYF. For the CDR3, the DNA is TGTGCCAGCAGCTTAATAGGGGTCTTTAGCACAGATACGCAGTATTTT.

The rearrangement links TRBV29-1 to TRBJ2-7, with a weak D call TRBD1 (6 bases). In germline, CDR1 is SQVTM, CDR2 ANQGSEA. The CDR3 length is 12 residues. V lost 3 bases, J lost 3 bases, and 9 bases lay in between. The CDR3 DNA reads as TGCAGCGTTGATTCAGGGGACTACGAGCAGTACTTC. This codes for CSVDSGDYEQYF.

In regard to this clonotype: The junction departs from germline at one end; a sequencing error may be responsible. V gene TRBV14 combines with J gene TRBJ2-1; D unclear. Germline-derived CDR1 and CDR2 are SGHDN and FVKESK. The CDR3 contains 14 residues. The CDR3 here is CASTQDPLYNEQFF. Here the CDR3 DNA reads TGTGCCAGCACCCAAGATCCGCTCTACAATGAGCAGTTCTTC.